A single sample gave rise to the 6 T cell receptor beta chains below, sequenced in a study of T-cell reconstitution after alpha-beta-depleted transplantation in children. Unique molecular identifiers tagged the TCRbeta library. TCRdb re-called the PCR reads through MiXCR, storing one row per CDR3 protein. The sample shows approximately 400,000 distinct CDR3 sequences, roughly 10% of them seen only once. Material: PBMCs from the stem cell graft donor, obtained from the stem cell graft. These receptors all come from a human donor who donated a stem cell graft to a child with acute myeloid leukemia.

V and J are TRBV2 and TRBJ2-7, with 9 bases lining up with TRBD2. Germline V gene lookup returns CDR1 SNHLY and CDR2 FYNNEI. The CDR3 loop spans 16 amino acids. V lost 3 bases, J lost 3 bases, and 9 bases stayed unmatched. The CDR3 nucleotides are TGTGCCAGCAGTGATGGGCTAGCGGGATTTGTCTACGAGCAGTACTTC. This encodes CASSDGLAGFVYEQYF. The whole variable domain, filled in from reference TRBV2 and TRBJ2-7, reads EPEVTQTPSHQVTQMGQEVILRCVPISNHLYFYWYRQILGQKVEFLVSFYNNEISEKSEIFDDQFSVERPDGSNFTLKIRSTKLEDSAMYFCASSDGLAGFVYEQYFGPGTRLTVT.

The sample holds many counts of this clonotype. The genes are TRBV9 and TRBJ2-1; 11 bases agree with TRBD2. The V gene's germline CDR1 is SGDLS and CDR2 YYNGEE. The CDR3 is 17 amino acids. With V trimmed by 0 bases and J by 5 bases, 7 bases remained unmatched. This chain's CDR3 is CASSVARTSGGHNEQFF. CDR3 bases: TGTGCCAGCAGCGTAGCTCGTACTAGCGGGGGCCACAATGAGCAGTTCTTC.

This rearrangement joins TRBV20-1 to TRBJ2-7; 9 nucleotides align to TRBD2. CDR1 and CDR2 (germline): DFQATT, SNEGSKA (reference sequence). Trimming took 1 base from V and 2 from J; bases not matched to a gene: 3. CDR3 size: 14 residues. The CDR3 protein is CSARAASGAYEQYF. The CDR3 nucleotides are TGCAGTGCTAGAGCCGCTAGCGGGGCCTACGAGCAGTACTTC.

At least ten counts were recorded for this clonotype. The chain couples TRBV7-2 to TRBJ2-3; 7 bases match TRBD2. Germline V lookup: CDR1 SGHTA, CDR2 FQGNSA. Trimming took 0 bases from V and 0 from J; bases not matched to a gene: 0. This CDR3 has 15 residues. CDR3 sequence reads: CASSLAAGSTDTQYF. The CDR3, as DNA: TGTGCCAGCAGCTTAGCAGCGGGGAGCACAGATACGCAGTATTTT.

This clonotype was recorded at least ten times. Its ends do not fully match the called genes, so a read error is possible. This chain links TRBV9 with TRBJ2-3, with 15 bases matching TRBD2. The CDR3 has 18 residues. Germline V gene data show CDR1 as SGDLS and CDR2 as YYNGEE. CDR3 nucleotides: TGTGCTAGCAGCACCGGACTAGCGGGAGGGGTCGCCACAGATACGCAGTATTTT. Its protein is CASSTGLAGGVATDTQYF.

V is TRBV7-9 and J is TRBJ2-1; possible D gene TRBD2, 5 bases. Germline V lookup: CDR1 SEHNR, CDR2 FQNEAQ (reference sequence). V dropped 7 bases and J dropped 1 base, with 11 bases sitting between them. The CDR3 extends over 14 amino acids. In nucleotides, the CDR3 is TGTGCCAGCATGTATCGGGATTCCTACAATGAGCAGTTCTTC. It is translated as CASMYRDSYNEQFF.